This is a list of T cell receptor beta chains from one sample in a study of identical twins. One entry per CDR3 protein results from TCRdb running MiXCR on the 5' RACE reads. The sample includes nearly 900,000 distinct CDR3 sequences, 9% to 15% of them seen just once. In addition, the sample was reused for a study of yellow fever vaccine responses in identical twins.

Sequencing was done on a sample of PBMCs. Receptors originate from a woman aged 18-29 years in good health. CDR3s include the opening cysteine and the closing phenylalanine or tryptophan. D genes are given only for firm matches. Size is stated for part of the rows, as once, few or many counts, or as a class when the clone is expanded.

v_call	clone_size	d_call	j_call	cdr3_nt	cdr3_aa
TRBV11-2	many	.	TRBJ2-7	TGTGCCAGCAGCTCCCTGAGCGACTACGAGCAGTACTTC	CASSSLSDYEQYF
TRBV6-5	few	TRBD2	TRBJ2-3	TGTGCCAGCAGTTACACTAGCGGGAGGTTTAAAGATACGCAGTATTTT	CASSYTSGRFKDTQYF
TRBV12-3/TRBV12-4	.	TRBD2	TRBJ2-1	TGTGCCAGCTCGGCTAGCGGGGGGGCCCTATCCGAGCAGTTCTTC	CASSASGGALSEQFF
TRBV20-1	few	.	TRBJ2-7	TGCAGTGCTAAGGCCTACGAGCAGTACTTC	CSAKAYEQYF
TRBV7-9	many	.	TRBJ2-2	TGTGCCAGCAGCTTAGTGGGGGGCACCGGGGAGCTGTTTTTT	CASSLVGGTGELFF
TRBV3-1	few	TRBD2	TRBJ2-3	TGTGCCAGCAGCCAAAATCGGGGGGGACGCACAGATACGCAGTATTTT	CASSQNRGGRTDTQYF
TRBV10-1	.	.	TRBJ2-3	TGCGCCAGCAGTGAGAACCCAAGCACAGATACGCAGTATTTT	CASSENPSTDTQYF
TRBV20-1	many	TRBD2	TRBJ2-5	TGCAGTGTCCGGGGTCTAGCGGGAGTAGAGACCCAGTACTTC	CSVRGLAGVETQYF
TRBV5-1	.	TRBD1	TRBJ2-6	TGCGCCAGCCGGGACAGGGTACCCTCTGGGGCCAACGTCCTGACTTTC	CASRDRVPSGANVLTF
TRBV12-3/TRBV12-4	few	TRBD2	TRBJ2-7	TGTGCCAGCAGTTTCCCCGGGGGGTCAGGTCGCGAGCAGTACTTC	CASSFPGGSGREQYF
TRBV7-6	.	.	TRBJ2-5	TGTGCCAGCAGCGCCCGGGACCAAGAGACCCAGTACTTC	CASSARDQETQYF
TRBV20-1	many	TRBD2	TRBJ2-1	TGCAGTGCTAGTGCCCTAGCGGTCTACAATGAGCAGTTCTTC	CSASALAVYNEQFF
TRBV15	few	.	TRBJ1-2	TGTGCCACCAGCAGAGAGGTGGGTGGCTACACCTTC	CATSREVGGYTF
TRBV7-6	.	TRBD1	TRBJ1-2	TGTGCCAGCAGCTTAGAGCCCGGGACAGCGTCCCAGGCGGTCTATGGCTACACCTTC	CASSLEPGTASQAVYGYTF
TRBV15	.	TRBD2	TRBJ2-3	TGTGCCACCACCATGAACGGGAGGGGACGCACAGATACGCAGTATTTT	CATTMNGRGRTDTQYF
TRBV12-3/TRBV12-4	.	.	TRBJ1-1	TGTGCCAGCAGCCGAGCGAACCAGAACACTGAAGCTTTCTTT	CASSRANQNTEAFF
TRBV20-1	.	.	TRBJ2-2	TGCAGTGCAATCACCGGGACCCACACCGGGGAGCTGTTTTTT	CSAITGTHTGELFF
TRBV19	.	.	TRBJ2-6	TGTGCCAGTAGTGTACAAACAGGGCCTGGGGCCAACGTCCTGACTTTC	CASSVQTGPGANVLTF
TRBV28	.	.	TRBJ2-3	TGTGCCAGCAGTTCCCGGAGGGCGGGACTCCCCGATACGCAGTATTTT	CASSSRRAGLPDTQYF
TRBV6-5	few	TRBD1	TRBJ1-4	TGTGCCAGCAGTTACTCCAGCGACAGGGGTGAAAAACTGTTTTTT	CASSYSSDRGEKLFF
TRBV5-1	many	TRBD2	TRBJ2-5	TGCGCCAGCAGCTTGGCCCCTAGCGGGGGGCCCCAAGAGACCCAGTACTTC	CASSLAPSGGPQETQYF
TRBV6-1	many	.	TRBJ1-5	TGTGCCAGCAGTCTAAATCGGCAGCAGTACAATCAGCCCCAGCATTTT	CASSLNRQQYNQPQHF
TRBV6-2/TRBV6-3	.	.	TRBJ2-3	TGTGCCAGCAGTTACTCGATCCCCCCTTCGAATAGAGTCCCTGGCACAGATACGCAGTATTTT	CASSYSIPPSNRVPGTDTQYF
TRBV5-1	few	TRBD2	TRBJ2-1	TGCGCCAGCAGCTTGGCCTCTAGCGGGAGAGTTACTCGGTCCTACAATGAGCAGTTCTTC	CASSLASSGRVTRSYNEQFF
TRBV7-8	.	TRBD2	TRBJ2-1	TGTGCCAGCCAAACTAGCGGAGGACGAAATGAGCAGTTCTTC	CASQTSGGRNEQFF
TRBV6-1	.	.	TRBJ2-3	TGTGCCAGCAGTGGCCTGGGCCGTTGGGGCACAGATACGCAGTATTTT	CASSGLGRWGTDTQYF
TRBV15	.	.	TRBJ1-5	TGTGCCACCAGCAGCCCCTTCAATCAGCCCCAGCATTTT	CATSSPFNQPQHF
TRBV29-1	.	.	TRBJ2-5	TGCAGCGTTGATGGTAGGGACCAAGAGACCCAGTACTTC	CSVDGRDQETQYF
TRBV24-1	few	.	TRBJ1-1	TGTGCCACCAGTGATTCGGGACGTCTGAACACTGAAGCTTTCTTT	CATSDSGRLNTEAFF
TRBV23-1	few	.	TRBJ2-4	TGCGCCAGCAAACCCAAACCTCCGGGGTTTTCGAAAAACATTCAGTACTTC	CASKPKPPGFSKNIQYF
TRBV11-2	.	.	TRBJ2-5	TGTGCCAGCAGCAACACGGGGGGACACCTCCAAGAGACCCAGTACTTC	CASSNTGGHLQETQYF
TRBV20-1	.	.	TRBJ2-7	TGCAGTGCTAGAGACAGGGGTTATCCCTACGAGCAGTACTTC	CSARDRGYPYEQYF
TRBV6-1	many	.	TRBJ2-5	TGTGCCAGCACCATCACGAGGGAGACCCAGTACTTC	CASTITRETQYF
TRBV10-3	.	.	TRBJ2-3	TGTGCCATCAGTCTACAGGGAGTCACAGATACGCAGTATTTT	CAISLQGVTDTQYF
TRBV10-2	few	.	TRBJ1-1	TGCGCCAGCAACCTGCCGGGGGCGGACACTGAAGCTTTCTTT	CASNLPGADTEAFF
TRBV9	few	.	TRBJ1-3	TGTGCCAGCAGCGCGACCGGGACGACTGGAAACACCATATATTTT	CASSATGTTGNTIYF
TRBV20-1	.	TRBD2	TRBJ2-7	TGCAGTGCTCCGCTCGGGACTATTCGATACGAGCAGTACTTC	CSAPLGTIRYEQYF
TRBV7-9	.	TRBD1	TRBJ2-1	TGTGCCAGCAGCACCTACAGGGGCCAATCCTACAATGAGCAGTTCTTC	CASSTYRGQSYNEQFF
TRBV5-4	.	.	TRBJ2-3	TGTGCCAGCAGCTTGGCTTGGGGTTCAGGGGATACGCAGTATTTT	CASSLAWGSGDTQYF
TRBV5-1	.	TRBD2	TRBJ2-1	TGCGCCAGCAGCTTCATCCTAGCGGGGGCCAATGAGCAGTTCTTC	CASSFILAGANEQFF
TRBV25-1	.	.	TRBJ1-1	TGTGCCAGCAGTGAATTTGGGAAAGGACGGAGCGCTTTCTTT	CASSEFGKGRSAFF
TRBV11-2	.	.	TRBJ2-1	TGTGCCAGCAGCTCAAGGGGCGGACGCTCCTACAATGAGCAGTTCTTC	CASSSRGGRSYNEQFF
TRBV6-5	.	.	TRBJ1-2	TGTGCCAGCAGTTCCGGACAGACTCACTACACCTTC	CASSSGQTHYTF
TRBV20-1	.	.	TRBJ2-1	TGCAGTGGGGGAACAGGGTTTCTGTTCTTC	CSGGTGFLFF
TRBV10-3	.	TRBD1	TRBJ1-6	TGTGCCACCGGACAGGCTGGGTCACCCCTCCACTTT	CATGQAGSPLHF
TRBV18	few	.	TRBJ2-3	TGTGCCAGCTCACCCCTGGCGGCCACCACAGATACGCAGTATTTT	CASSPLAATTDTQYF
TRBV7-7	few	TRBD1	TRBJ2-3	TGTGCCAGCAGCTTCCTCGACAGGGGTGGTACAGATACGCAGTATTTT	CASSFLDRGGTDTQYF
TRBV12-3/TRBV12-4	.	TRBD1	TRBJ1-5	TGTGCCAGCAGGAACAGGGGTCCGAATCAGCCCCAGCATTTT	CASRNRGPNQPQHF
TRBV2	.	.	TRBJ1-6	TGTGCCAGCAGCCCGACGGATTATAATTCACCCCTCCACTTT	CASSPTDYNSPLHF
TRBV29-1	.	.	TRBJ2-7	TGCAGCGTGATTTCCAAGCGTTCCTACGAGCAGTACTTC	CSVISKRSYEQYF
TRBV9	.	.	TRBJ1-6	TGTGCCAGCAGCCCTTGGGACGGCGGGCGGTCACCCCTCCACTTT	CASSPWDGGRSPLHF
TRBV19	.	.	TRBJ2-7	TGTGCCAGTAGTCCGACAGGACCCAGCTCCTACGAGCAGTACTTC	CASSPTGPSSYEQYF
TRBV28	.	.	TRBJ2-1	TGTGCCAGCAGGGAGAGGGCAGCTGGTGAGCAGTTCTTC	CASRERAAGEQFF